This T cell receptor (beta chain) was sequenced for a study of T cells expressing NK-cell markers. Across the study: Seven of the eight sequenced donors were HCMV-seropositive; one was seronegative.

Germline V lookup: CDR1 SNHLY, CDR2 FYNNEI. The CDR3 is made up of 15 amino acids. TCRdb derives one entry per CDR3 protein from the 5' RACE reads, leaving out DNA. The sample totals about 430,000 distinct CDR3 sequences. This sequence originates from a woman between 50 and 59 years old in good health. Sequenced sample: blood T cells: a sorted CD56 or NKG2C T cell subset, CD4+ or CD8+ T cells, or bulk PBMC T cells (not recorded which). The rearrangement uses TRBV2 and TRBJ2-3; without DNA, the TCRdb call of TRBD2 cannot be checked. The CDR3 reads CASSLLASPRDTQYF.